A single sample is the source of the 10 T cell receptor beta chains below, sequenced in a study of low-dose radiotherapy and immunotherapy resistance in tumors. The time point was: before trial treatment. TRAV- and TRBV-specific primers primed first-strand cDNA, covering alpha and beta chains. With a constant-region primer and a V-primer adapter, TCRs were subjected to 20 PCR cycles of amplification. Each CDR3 protein is one row after TCRdb ran MiXCR on the reads. The repertoire includes around 79,000 distinct CDR3 sequences, 18% of them detected once, and about 5.5% sits in the top ten. Sample: PBMCs, taken before treatment. Source of these receptors: a male donor with prostate cancer.

This clonotype appeared many times. The germline gene is not matched at one end of the junction; a read error may be the cause. The chain employs TRBV5-1 and TRBJ1-3, with no clear D. Germline V gene lookup returns CDR1 SGHRS and CDR2 YFSETQ. CDR3 length: 14 residues. The CDR3 loop is CASSSGSSGNTIYF. Written as DNA, the CDR3 is TGTGCCAGCAGCTCCGGGAGCTCTGGAAACACCATATATTTT. Using reference TRBV5-1 and TRBJ1-3 for the parts outside the CDR3, the full variable domain is KAGVTQTPRYLIKTRGQQVTLSCSPISGHRSVSWYQQTPGQGLQFLFEYFSETQRNKGNFPGRFSGRQFSNSRSEMNVSTLELGDSALYLCASSSGSSGNTIYFGEGSWLTVV.

This clonotype was found many times. V and J are TRBV2 and TRBJ2-7; TRBD1 aligns across 7 bases. J gave up 0 bases and V 8 bases, and 1 base lay outside the gene matches. This CDR3 region has 12 residues. The germline V gene has CDR1 SNHLY and CDR2 FYNNEI. The CDR3 coding sequence is TGTGCCAGCGGGACAGACTCCTACGAGCAGTACTTC. Translation gives CASGTDSYEQYF. Based on the CDR3 plus reference TRBV2 and TRBJ2-7, the full variable domain is EPEVTQTPSHQVTQMGQEVILRCVPISNHLYFYWYRQILGQKVEFLVSFYNNEISEKSEIFDDQFSVERPDGSNFTLKIRSTKLEDSAMYFCASGTDSYEQYFGPGTRLTVT.

This clonotype was counted at least ten times. This rearrangement joins TRBV6-5 to TRBJ2-1; maybe TRBD2 (6 bases). The V gene lost 7 bases and the J gene lost 0 bases, with 10 bases spanning the gap. Germline loops: CDR1 MNHEY, CDR2 SVGAGI. The CDR3 contains 14 residues. CDR3 DNA sequence: TGTGCCAGCACCTTGCGGGGCTCCTACAATGAGCAGTTCTTC. It is translated as CASTLRGSYNEQFF.

This clonotype was detected many times. The V call is TRBV29-1, the J call TRBJ2-3, with D maybe TRBD1 (6 bases). CDR1 SQVTM and CDR2 ANQGSEA come from the germline V gene. Trimming took 4 bases from V and 3 from J, leaving 8 bases between them. This CDR3 contains 12 residues. Here the CDR3 DNA reads TGCAGCGTTGGACAGGTTACAGATACGCAGTATTTT. Amino acids: CSVGQVTDTQYF.

V gene TRBV3-1 combines with J gene TRBJ2-7, with no clear D. V was pared by 0 bases and J by 1 base, with 10 bases between. Germline V gene data show CDR1 as LGHDT and CDR2 as YNNKEL (reference sequence). There are 15 residues in the CDR3. CDR3 sequence: CASSQDRVRSYEQYF. In nucleotides, the CDR3 is TGTGCCAGCAGCCAAGATAGGGTGAGGTCCTACGAGCAGTACTTC.

CDR3: CASSLAAGSTYNEQFF. DNA for the CDR3: TGTGCCAGCAGCTTAGCAGCGGGGAGCACCTACAATGAGCAGTTCTTC. The V gene is TRBV7-2, the J gene TRBJ2-1; the match to TRBD2 covers 7 bases. The CDR3 is 16 amino acids. The germline V gene encodes CDR1 SGHTA and CDR2 FQGNSA. V trimming: 0 bases; J trimming: 2 bases; junction bases outside the gene matches: 4.

This clonotype was counted at least ten times. The chain combines TRBV28 with TRBJ1-5; D not resolved. V was clipped by 7 bases and J by 2 bases, with 9 bases between them. Germline CDR1 is MDHEN and CDR2 is SYDVKM. The CDR3 extends over 13 amino acids. Here the CDR3 reads CASTIQGNQPQHF. CDR3 DNA: TGTGCCAGCACTATCCAAGGCAATCAGCCCCAGCATTTT. Supplemented by reference TRBV28 and TRBJ1-5, the full variable domain reads DVKVTQSSRYLVKRTGEKVFLECVQDMDHENMFWYRQDPGLGLRLIYFSYDVKMKEKGDIPEGYSVSREKKERFSLILESASTNQTSMYLCASTIQGNQPQHFGDGTRLSIL.

Ten or more counts support this clonotype. The chain employs TRBV7-3 and TRBJ2-2; the match to TRBD1 covers 7 bases. The CDR3 covers 12 residues. Germline assignment: CDR1 SGHTA and CDR2 FQGTGA. V lost 5 bases and J lost 8; bases outside the gene matches: 2. CDR3 amino acids: CASSNRGGELFF. In nucleotides, the CDR3 is TGTGCCAGCAGCAACAGGGGAGGGGAGCTGTTTTTT.

This clonotype was picked up many times. The CDR3 nucleotides are TGCAGCGTTGATTCTCCGGGCTATGGCTACACCTTC. Protein: CSVDSPGYGYTF. The rearrangement links TRBV29-1 to TRBJ1-2; D is unresolved. CDR1 and CDR2 (germline): SQVTM, ANQGSEA. The CDR3 is 12 amino acids. Trimming cost V 3 bases and J 4 bases, with 9 bases left between them.

In its sample, this clonotype was seen many times. The chain has TRBV7-9 and TRBJ2-5; no definite D call. Germline lookup yields CDR1 SEHNR and CDR2 FQNEAQ (reference sequence). V was shortened by 1 base and J by 1 base, with 10 bases between the two germline ends. The CDR3 runs to 15 residues. For the CDR3, the DNA is TGTGCCAGCAGCTTAGTCGGCAGCGCCCAAGAGACCCAGTACTTC. This gives the protein CASSLVGSAQETQYF.